The present entry profiles one TCR beta chain with its context. The germline V gene has CDR1 SGHTA and CDR2 FQGTGA. The CDR3 loop spans 13 amino acids. The V end was cut by 4 bases, the J end by 7 bases, with 12 bases between. This sample was included in a study of T cell responses to AZD1222 COVID-19 vaccine. Sequenced by immunoSEQ multiplex PCR; TCRdb stores in-frame clones only, minus some. This repertoire shows over 100,000 clones, approximately 90% found once; its top ten account for more than 1%. The TCR sequence derives from an adult who received the AZD1222 COVID-19 vaccine. Material: peripheral blood, obtained 28 days after the second AZD1222 dose. The chain carries TRBV7-3 and TRBJ2-3; D is undetermined. The CDR3 DNA is TGTGCCAGCAGCTCCCGGGCCAGGTATACGCAGTATTTT. It specifies CASSSRARYTQYF.